This TCR beta chain was sequenced in a study of cytomegalovirus exposure and HLA in healthy donors. CDR3 size: 14 residues. The V and J ends lost 1 base and 5 bases respectively, with 8 bases between them. The germline gives CDR1 SEHNR, CDR2 FQNEAQ (reference sequence). This clone was counted once. The PCR had 60 Vbeta and 13 Jbeta primers. Sequenced by immunoSEQ multiplex PCR; TCRdb stores in-frame clones only, minus some. The sample records around 200,000 clones, almost 85% being singletons. The TCR sequence derives from a woman between 40 and 55 years old in good health and CMV-seronegative. Sequences were obtained from PBMCs. The chain links TRBV7-9 to TRBJ1-4; possible D gene TRBD1, 6 bases. CDR3 bases: TGTGCCAGCAGCTTAGAGGGGGGGAATGAAAAACTGTTTTTT. It translates to CASSLEGGNEKLFF.